This T cell receptor beta chain was sequenced during a study of cytomegalovirus exposure and HLA in healthy donors. Across the study: Early on, a data release was issued that held roughly 80 million unique TCRs from HLA-typed donors. Notes on the study in general: HLA allele associations emerged for 15,000 to 20,000 TCR beta sequences in a later analysis, at 0.05 false discovery rate. The dataset shows that most TCR sequences were rare, while some public TCRs occurred in many donors.

Germline trimming cut 6 bases from V and 8 bases from J; bases unmatched to any gene: 9. This CDR3 comprises 14 residues. The germline V gene encodes CDR1 SNHLY and CDR2 FYNNEI. 60 Vbeta and 13 Jbeta primers were used in PCR. The method was immunoSEQ multiplex PCR; TCRdb's version includes in-frame clones alone and lacks a portion of them. The sample consists of 95,000 to 100,000 clones, roughly three quarters of them appearing once. To note about this clone: Antigen: not known.

This TCR came from a woman in her sixties in good health and CMV-seronegative. This chain links TRBV2 with TRBJ2-1, with 8 bases that match TRBD2. Sample: PBMCs. CDR3 nucleotide sequence: TGTGCCAGCAGGACGAGCGGGAGTATCCATGAGCAGTTCTTC. Its translation is CASRTSGSIHEQFF.